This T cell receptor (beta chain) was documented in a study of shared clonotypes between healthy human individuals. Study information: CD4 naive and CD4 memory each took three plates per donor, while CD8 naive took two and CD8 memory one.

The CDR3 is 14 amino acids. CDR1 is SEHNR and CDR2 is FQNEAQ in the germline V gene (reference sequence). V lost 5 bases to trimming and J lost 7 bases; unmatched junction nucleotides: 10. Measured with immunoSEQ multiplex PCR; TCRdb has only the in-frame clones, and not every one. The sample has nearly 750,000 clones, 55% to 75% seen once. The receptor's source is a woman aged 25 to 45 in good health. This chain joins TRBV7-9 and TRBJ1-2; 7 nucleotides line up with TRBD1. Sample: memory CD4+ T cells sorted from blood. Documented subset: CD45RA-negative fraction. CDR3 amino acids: CASSPFRQGSGYTF. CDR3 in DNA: TGTGCCAGCAGCCCTTTCCGACAGGGCAGTGGCTACACCTTC. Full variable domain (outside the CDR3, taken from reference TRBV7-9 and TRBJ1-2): DTGVSQNPRHKITKRGQNVTFRCDPISEHNRLYWYRQTLGQGPEFLTYFQNEAQLEKSRLLSDRFSAERPKGSFSTLEIQRTEQGDSAMYLCASSPFRQGSGYTFGSGTRLTVV.